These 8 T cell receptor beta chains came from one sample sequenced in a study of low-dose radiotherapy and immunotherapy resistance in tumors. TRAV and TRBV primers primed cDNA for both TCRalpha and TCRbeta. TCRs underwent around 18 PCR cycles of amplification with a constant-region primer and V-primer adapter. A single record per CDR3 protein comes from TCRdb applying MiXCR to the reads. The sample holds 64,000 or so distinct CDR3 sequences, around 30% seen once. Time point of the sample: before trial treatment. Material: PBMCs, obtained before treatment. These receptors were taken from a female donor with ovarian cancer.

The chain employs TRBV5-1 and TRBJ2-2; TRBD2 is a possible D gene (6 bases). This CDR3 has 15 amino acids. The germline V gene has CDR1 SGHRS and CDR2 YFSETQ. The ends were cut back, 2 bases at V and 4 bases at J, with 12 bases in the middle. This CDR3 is CASSFYGGPTGELFF. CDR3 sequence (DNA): TGCGCCAGCAGCTTCTATGGAGGGCCCACCGGGGAGCTGTTTTTT.

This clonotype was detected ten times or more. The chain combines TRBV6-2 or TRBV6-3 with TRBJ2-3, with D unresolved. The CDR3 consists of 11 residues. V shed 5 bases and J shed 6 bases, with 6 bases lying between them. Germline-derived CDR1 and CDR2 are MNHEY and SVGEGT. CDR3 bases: TGTGCCAGCAGTGAAATTGATACGCAGTATTTT. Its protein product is CASSEIDTQYF.

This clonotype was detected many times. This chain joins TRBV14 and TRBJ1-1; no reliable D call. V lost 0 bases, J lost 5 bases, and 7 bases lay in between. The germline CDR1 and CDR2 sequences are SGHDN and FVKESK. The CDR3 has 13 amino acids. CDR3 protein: CASSQEEVTEAFF. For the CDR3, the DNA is TGTGCCAGCAGCCAAGAAGAGGTGACTGAAGCTTTCTTT.

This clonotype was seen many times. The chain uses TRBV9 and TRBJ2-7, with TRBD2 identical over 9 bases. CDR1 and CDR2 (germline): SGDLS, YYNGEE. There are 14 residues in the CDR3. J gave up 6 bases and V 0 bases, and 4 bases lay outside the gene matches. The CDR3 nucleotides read TGTGCCAGCAGCGTAGCTCTAGCGGGAAGCGAGCAGTACTTC. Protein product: CASSVALAGSEQYF.

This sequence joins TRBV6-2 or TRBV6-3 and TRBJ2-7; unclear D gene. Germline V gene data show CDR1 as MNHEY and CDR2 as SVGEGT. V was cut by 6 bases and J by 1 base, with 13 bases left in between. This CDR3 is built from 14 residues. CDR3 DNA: TGTGCCAGCAGCCCGACGGGCCAGTCCTACGAGCAGTACTTC. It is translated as CASSPTGQSYEQYF.

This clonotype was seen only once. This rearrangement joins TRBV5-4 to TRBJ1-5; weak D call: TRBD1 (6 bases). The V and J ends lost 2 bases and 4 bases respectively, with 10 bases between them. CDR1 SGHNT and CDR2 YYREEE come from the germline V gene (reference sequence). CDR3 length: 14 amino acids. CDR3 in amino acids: CASSLGQINQPQHF. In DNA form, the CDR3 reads TGTGCCAGCAGCTTAGGACAGATAAATCAGCCCCAGCATTTT.

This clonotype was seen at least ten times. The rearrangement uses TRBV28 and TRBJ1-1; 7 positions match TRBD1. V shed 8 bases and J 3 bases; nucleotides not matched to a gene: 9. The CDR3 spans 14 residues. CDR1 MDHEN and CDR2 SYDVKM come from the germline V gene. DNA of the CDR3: TGTGCCAGCCGCCTAGTGGGACAGCACACTGAAGCTTTCTTT. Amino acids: CASRLVGQHTEAFF.

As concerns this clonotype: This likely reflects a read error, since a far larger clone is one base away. DNA for the CDR3: TGTGCCAGCAGCCAAGAGTTCTCTGGCGGGGGCCAAAACATTCAGTTCTTC. Translated: CASSQEFSGGGQNIQFF. This chain connects TRBV4-2 to TRBJ2-1, with TRBD2 as a possible D gene (7 bases). The CDR3 covers 17 residues. The germline V and J ends were trimmed by 0 bases and 13 bases, with 25 bases remaining between them. The germline V gene encodes CDR1 LGHNA and CDR2 YNFKEQ.